The next 25 T cell receptor beta chains were all read from a single sample in a study of cytomegalovirus exposure and HLA in healthy donors. PCR used 60 Vbeta primers and 13 Jbeta primers. Data came from immunoSEQ multiplex PCR; TCRdb stores just in-frame clones and leaves some out. The sample carries 170,000 or so clones, over 70% recorded once. Sequencing was carried out using PBMCs. The receptors here all came from a woman in her sixties or seventies in good health and CMV-seropositive.

The CDR3 region is CASSPGQNYGYTF. The CDR3 coding sequence is TGTGCCAGCTCACCCGGACAGAACTATGGCTACACCTTC. This chain connects TRBV18 to TRBJ1-2; D is possibly TRBD1 (6 bases). Trimming cost V 3 bases and J 2 bases, with 7 bases left between them. The CDR3 is made up of 13 amino acids. Per germline, CDR1 KGHSH and CDR2 LQKENI.

The chain uses TRBV15 and TRBJ2-5; possible D gene TRBD1, 5 bases. The CDR3 length is 14 residues. V lost 0 bases to trimming and J lost 4 bases, with 9 bases between them. In germline, CDR1 is LNHNV, CDR2 YYDKDF (reference sequence). The CDR3 nucleotides read TGTGCCACCAGCAGAGATCAAGGGGCAGAGACCCAGTACTTC. It specifies CATSRDQGAETQYF.

This clone came up a few times. V usage is TRBV30 and J usage is TRBJ1-3; D is ambiguous. The V gene lost 0 bases and the J gene lost 0 bases, with 9 bases spanning the gap. The CDR3 has 15 amino acids. The germline V gene encodes CDR1 GTSNPN and CDR2 SVGIG (reference sequence). CDR3 protein: CAWSVQMSSGNTIYF. CDR3 nucleotide sequence: TGTGCCTGGAGTGTACAGATGAGCTCTGGAAACACCATATATTTT.

Comments on this clone: This sequence may be a read error, since a much larger clone differs from it by one base. The chain joins TRBV28 to TRBJ1-1; D is uncertain. The V end was cut by 6 bases, the J end by 1 base, with 3 bases between. Germline lookup yields CDR1 MDHEN and CDR2 SYDVKM. CDR3 size: 11 residues. The CDR3 sequence: CASRQNTEAFF. The CDR3 DNA sequence: TGTGCCAGCAGACAGAACACTGAAGCTTTCTTT.

Remarks on this clone: The identical CDR3 is also encoded by other nucleotide sequences in the sample. The J gene is TRBJ1-1, the V gene TRBV30; no clear D gene. V dropped 5 bases and J dropped 5 bases, with 12 bases sitting between them. This CDR3 contains 12 residues. Germline CDR1 and CDR2: GTSNPN and SVGIG (reference sequence). This CDR3 is CAWDQGGTEAFF. CDR3 DNA: TGTGCCTGGGACCAAGGAGGGACTGAAGCTTTCTTT.

The chain links TRBV7-8 to TRBJ1-1; 10 nucleotides align to TRBD1. The germline CDR1 and CDR2 sequences are SGHVS and FQNEAQ. Unmatched junction bases numbered 7, after V lost 5 bases and J lost 4 bases. There are 15 residues in the CDR3. The CDR3, as DNA: TGTGCCAGCAGCCCCGACAGGGGGCTCTTCACTGAAGCTTTCTTT. This encodes CASSPDRGLFTEAFF.

The count of this clone is one. V is TRBV10-3 and J is TRBJ2-3; 7 nucleotides line up with TRBD2. With V trimmed by 10 bases and J by 2 bases, 12 bases remained unmatched. The CDR3 extends over 15 amino acids. Germline values: CDR1 ENHRY, CDR2 SYGVKD. The CDR3 sequence: CATNHPSGYTDTQYF. The CDR3 DNA is TGTGCCACTAACCATCCTAGCGGTTACACAGATACGCAGTATTTT.

The chain is built from TRBV29-1 and TRBJ2-5; a weak D match, TRBD1 (6 bases). Near its end, the DNA agrees better with TRBJ2-7, so the J call may be wrong. The CDR3 is made up of 12 amino acids. Germline-derived CDR1 and CDR2 are SQVTM and ANQGSEA. The CDR3 here is CSVGTVVYEQYF. Written as DNA, the CDR3 is TGCAGCGTTGGGACAGTAGTCTACGAGCAGTACTTC.

The V and J genes are TRBV28 and TRBJ1-5; 7 bases fit TRBD1. The CDR3 contains 14 residues. In germline, CDR1 is MDHEN, CDR2 SYDVKM. The V and J ends lost 9 bases and 2 bases, in that order; junction bases with no gene match: 7. The CDR3: CASRQGPRNQPQHF. The CDR3 DNA is TGTGCCAGTAGACAGGGCCCGCGCAATCAGCCCCAGCATTTT.

This chain uses TRBV18 with TRBJ2-2, with unresolved D. Trimming shortened V by 5 bases and J by 1 base, and 14 bases separated the two germline ends. The CDR3 has 16 amino acids. The V gene's germline CDR1 is KGHSH and CDR2 LQKENI. CDR3 sequence (DNA): TGTGCCAGCTCATCCCGACTCTCTCTGAACACCGGGGAGCTGTTTTTT. Amino acids: CASSSRLSLNTGELFF.

The chain recombines TRBV2 with TRBJ2-5, with D possibly matching TRBD1 (5 bases). The J call may be mistaken, given a closer DNA end match to TRBJ2-7. This CDR3 is 12 amino acids long. Germline-derived CDR1 and CDR2 are SNHLY and FYNNEI. The chain's CDR3 is CAVGDKRHEQYF. The CDR3 DNA reads TGTGCCGTAGGGGATAAGCGCCACGAGCAGTACTTC.

The chain combines TRBV23-1 with TRBJ1-2; TRBD1 aligns across 7 bases. TRBV23-1 is an open reading frame, and its role is uncertain. After removal of 5 bases from V and 1 base from J, the junction contained 4 bases not matched to a gene. The CDR3 totals 14 residues. The CDR3 nucleotides are TGCGCCAGCAGTAGGACAGGACTTAACTATGGCTACACCTTC. Residues: CASSRTGLNYGYTF.

The chain carries TRBV5-1 and TRBJ2-1; tentative D call: TRBD2 (6 bases). Germline CDR1 and CDR2: SGHRS and YFSETQ. Trimming shortened V by 10 bases and J by 3 bases, and 14 bases separated the two germline ends. This CDR3 has 13 amino acids. CDR3 DNA sequence: TGCGCCTCCGCCGGAGGGATCTACAATGAGCAGTTCTTC. It is translated as CASAGGIYNEQFF.

This sequence joins TRBV19 and TRBJ2-7; 9 bases match TRBD1. Germline V gene data show CDR1 as LNHDA and CDR2 as SQIVND (reference sequence). Trimming at V came to 2 bases and at J to 2 bases, leaving 4 bases not matched to a gene. This CDR3 is 15 amino acids long. For the CDR3, the DNA is TGTGCCAGTAGTATAACAGGGGGCAGCGCCTACGAGCAGTACTTC. This sequence encodes CASSITGGSAYEQYF.

V usage is TRBV10-3 and J usage is TRBJ2-5; D might be TRBD2 (7 bases). TRBJ2-7 matches the DNA end more closely, so the J call is doubtful. The CDR3 is made up of 15 amino acids. CDR1 and CDR2 (germline): ENHRY, SYGVKD. The CDR3 protein is CAISESSRGGGEQYF. The DNA for the CDR3 is TGTGCCATCAGTGAGTCGAGTAGGGGGGGCGGCGAGCAGTACTTC.

This clone was seen just once. This chain joins TRBV6-6 and TRBJ1-2; the match to TRBD1 covers 7 bases. Per germline, CDR1 MNHNY and CDR2 SVGAGI (reference sequence). The CDR3 loop spans 14 amino acids. V gave up 6 bases and J gave up 4 bases; unmatched junction bases: 8. The CDR3 region is CASSPLTGLYGYTF. In DNA, the CDR3 is TGTGCCAGCAGCCCCCTGACAGGGCTCTATGGCTACACCTTC.

CDR3 nucleotides: TGTGCCAGCAGTCCTGGACAGTTTACTGAAGCTTTCTTT. Its translation is CASSPGQFTEAFF. The chain uses TRBV28 and TRBJ1-1; maybe TRBD1 (6 bases). V was pared by 5 bases and J by 5 bases, with 12 bases between. The germline CDR1 and CDR2 sequences are MDHEN and SYDVKM. CDR3 length: 13 amino acids.

The chain is built from TRBV5-1 and TRBJ1-5; tentatively, D is TRBD1 (5 bases). The CDR3 extends over 15 amino acids. The germline CDR1 and CDR2 sequences are SGHRS and YFSETQ. V lost 0 bases and J 5 bases, leaving 12 bases between the germline ends. The CDR3 DNA is TGCGCCAGCAGCTTGGTCCCGACGGGGGATCAGCCCCAGCATTTT. As protein: CASSLVPTGDQPQHF.

The rearrangement links TRBV7-7 to TRBJ2-1, with D perhaps TRBD1 (6 bases). CDR1 and CDR2 from the germline V gene are SSHAT and FNYEAQ (reference sequence). V was shortened by 4 bases and J by 5 bases, with 12 bases between the two germline ends. The CDR3 contains 14 residues. CDR3 sequence reads: CASSSYRENNEQFF. The CDR3 DNA sequence: TGTGCCAGCAGCTCATACAGGGAGAACAATGAGCAGTTCTTC.

The rearrangement uses TRBV7-8 and TRBJ2-7; 7 bases match TRBD1. This CDR3 is 15 amino acids long. Trimming cost V 3 bases and J 5 bases; bases outside gene matches: 10. Germline values: CDR1 SGHVS, CDR2 FQNEAQ. The CDR3 is CASSFGAGGYNEQYF. CDR3 DNA sequence: TGTGCCAGCAGCTTCGGGGCAGGGGGTTATAACGAGCAGTACTTC.

J is TRBJ1-5 and V is TRBV28; TRBD1 matches 10 bases. The CDR3 spans 14 residues. The germline CDR1 and CDR2 sequences are MDHEN and SYDVKM. V dropped 5 bases and J dropped 6; count of bases not matched to a gene: 4. CDR3 loop: CASSPDRGSQPQHF. DNA of the CDR3: TGTGCCAGCAGTCCGGACAGGGGGAGTCAGCCCCAGCATTTT.

This chain connects TRBV19 to TRBJ2-7, with D tentatively TRBD2 (5 bases). V shed 4 bases and J shed 6 bases, with 22 bases lying between them. Germline CDR1 is LNHDA and CDR2 is SQIVND (reference sequence). This CDR3 has 16 residues. CDR3 nucleotides: TGTGCCAGTAGTACCGGACTTTCTAGGATTGGTCTCGAGCAGTACTTC. This translates into CASSTGLSRIGLEQYF.

The chain links TRBV18 to TRBJ2-7, with 7 bases identical to TRBD1. The ends lost 3 bases at V and 0 bases at J; junction bases unmatched: 5. Per germline, CDR1 KGHSH and CDR2 LQKENI. The CDR3 spans 15 residues. CDR3 region: CASSPGTALSYEQYF. In DNA, the CDR3 is TGTGCCAGCTCACCCGGGACAGCGCTCTCCTACGAGCAGTACTTC. Using reference TRBV18 and TRBJ2-7 for the parts outside the CDR3, the full variable domain is NAGVMQNPRHLVRRRGQEARLRCSPMKGHSHVYWYRQLPEEGLKFMVYLQKENIIDESGMPKERFSAEFPKEGPSILRIQQVVRGDSAAYFCASSPGTALSYEQYFGPGTRLTVT.

This rearrangement joins TRBV7-9 to TRBJ2-3; D may be TRBD2 (5 bases). The length of the CDR3 is 16 residues. Germline loops: CDR1 SEHNR, CDR2 FQNEAQ (reference sequence). V lost 1 base and J lost 5, with 16 bases in between. CDR3 protein: CASSLGELTEGDTQYF. The CDR3 DNA reads as TGTGCCAGCAGCTTAGGGGAGCTTACAGAAGGAGATACGCAGTATTTT.

The chain is built from TRBV15 and TRBJ2-2; D not certain. Germline lookup yields CDR1 LNHNV and CDR2 YYDKDF (reference sequence). The CDR3 is 16 amino acids. Trimming shortened V by 5 bases and J by 2 bases, and 15 bases separated the two germline ends. The CDR3 region is CATSGRSAQNTGELFF. Here the CDR3 DNA reads TGTGCCACCAGCGGTCGGAGCGCTCAAAACACCGGGGAGCTGTTTTTT. Based on the CDR3 plus reference TRBV15 and TRBJ2-2, the full variable domain is DAMVIQNPRYQVTQFGKPVTLSCSQTLNHNVMYWYQQKSSQAPKLLFHYYDKDFNNEADTPDNFQSRRPNTSFCFLDIRSPGLGDTAMYLCATSGRSAQNTGELFFGEGSRLTVL.